The clone carrying this TCR beta chain has only a few counts. No antigen is known for it. Making use of molecular barcodes, quantitative 5'-RACE generated TCR beta libraries. MiXCR, run by TCRdb on the 5' RACE reads, gives a single entry per CDR3 protein. There are about 540,000 distinct CDR3 sequences in the sample; roughly an eighth occur only once, and nearly 7% lies in the top ten. These data belong to a study of CD8 T cells in ankylosing spondylitis. Findings and limits, study-wide: Disease-linked clones reportedly concentrated significantly in matched ankylosing spondylitis synovial fluid. Blood of patients with ankylosing spondylitis appeared to be characterized by a TCR beta motif of eight highly homologous variants.

CDR1 is DFQATT and CDR2 is SNEGSKA in the germline V gene (reference sequence). Trimming removed 2 bases at V and 2 bases at J, with 10 bases between. The CDR3 runs 14 residues. The source material was blood, either unsorted or a sorted T cell fraction (not recorded which). The receptor's source is a male donor with ankylosing spondylitis. This chain links TRBV20-1 with TRBJ1-5, with D tentatively TRBD1 (6 bases). The CDR3 loop reads CSARNRVGNQPQHF. DNA for the CDR3: TGCAGTGCTAGAAACAGGGTCGGCAATCAGCCCCAGCATTTT.